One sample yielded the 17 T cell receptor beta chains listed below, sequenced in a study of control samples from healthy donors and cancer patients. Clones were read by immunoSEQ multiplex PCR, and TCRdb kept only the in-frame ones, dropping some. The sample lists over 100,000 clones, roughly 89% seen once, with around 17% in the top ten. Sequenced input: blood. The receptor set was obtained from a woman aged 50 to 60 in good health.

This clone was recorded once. CDR3 sequence: CASIKGPPGQGASEAFF. CDR3 sequence (DNA): TGTGCCAGCATCAAAGGGCCTCCGGGACAGGGGGCTAGTGAAGCTTTCTTT. The chain employs TRBV2 and TRBJ1-1; TRBD1 matches 12 bases. The trim removed 7 bases at V and 7 bases at J, leaving 16 bases unmatched. Germline V gene sequence: CDR1 SNHLY, CDR2 FYNNEI. The CDR3 sequence is 17 residues long.

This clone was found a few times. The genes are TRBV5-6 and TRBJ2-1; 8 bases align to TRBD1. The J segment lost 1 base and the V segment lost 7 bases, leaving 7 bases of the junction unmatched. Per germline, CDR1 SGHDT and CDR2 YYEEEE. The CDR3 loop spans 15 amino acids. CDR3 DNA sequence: TGTGCCAGCGGATTTCAGGGGGCTTCCTACAATGAGCAGTTCTTC. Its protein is CASGFQGASYNEQFF.

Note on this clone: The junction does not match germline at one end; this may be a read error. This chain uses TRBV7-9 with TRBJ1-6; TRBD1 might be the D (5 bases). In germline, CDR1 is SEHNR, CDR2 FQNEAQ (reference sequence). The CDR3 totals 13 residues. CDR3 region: CASGFMTVSPLHF. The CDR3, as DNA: TGTGCCAGCGGCTTCATGACAGTTTCACCCCTCCACTTT.

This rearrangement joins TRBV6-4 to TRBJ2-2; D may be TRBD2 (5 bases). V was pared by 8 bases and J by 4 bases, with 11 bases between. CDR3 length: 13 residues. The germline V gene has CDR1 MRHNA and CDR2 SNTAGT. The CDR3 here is CASGRAGTGELFF. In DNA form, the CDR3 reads TGTGCCAGCGGTAGGGCGGGCACCGGGGAGCTGTTTTTT.

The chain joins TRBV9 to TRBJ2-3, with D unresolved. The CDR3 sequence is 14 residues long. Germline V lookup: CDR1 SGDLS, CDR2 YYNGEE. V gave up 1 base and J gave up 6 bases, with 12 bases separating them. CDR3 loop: CASSVHHLTDTQYF. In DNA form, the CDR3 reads TGTGCCAGCAGCGTACACCATCTTACGGATACGCAGTATTTT.

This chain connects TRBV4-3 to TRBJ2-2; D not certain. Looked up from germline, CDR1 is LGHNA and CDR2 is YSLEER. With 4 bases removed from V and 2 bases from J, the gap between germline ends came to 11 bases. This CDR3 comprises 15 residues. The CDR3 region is CASSRIADNTGELFF. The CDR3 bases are TGCGCCAGCAGCCGAATAGCAGATAACACCGGGGAGCTGTTTTTT.

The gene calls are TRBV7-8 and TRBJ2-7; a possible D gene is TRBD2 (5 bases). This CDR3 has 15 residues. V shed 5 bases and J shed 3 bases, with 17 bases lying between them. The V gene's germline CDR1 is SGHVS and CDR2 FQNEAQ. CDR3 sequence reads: CASSPGGHIDYEQYV. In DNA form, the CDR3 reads TGTGCCAGCAGCCCCGGAGGTCACATCGACTACGAGCAGTACGTC.

CDR3 sequence: CASSADKPKAGPGELFF. CDR3 nucleotide sequence: TGTGCCAGCAGCGCGGATAAACCAAAGGCCGGTCCCGGGGAGCTGTTTTTT. The chain has TRBV9 and TRBJ2-2; D call uncertain. This CDR3 region has 17 residues. The V end lost 3 bases, the J end lost 6 bases, and 21 bases lay between the germline ends. Germline V CDR1 and CDR2: SGDLS, YYNGEE.

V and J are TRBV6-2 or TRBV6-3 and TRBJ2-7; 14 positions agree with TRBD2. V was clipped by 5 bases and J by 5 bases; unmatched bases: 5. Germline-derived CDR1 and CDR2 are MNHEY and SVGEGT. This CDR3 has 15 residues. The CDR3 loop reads CASSQTSGRAHEQYV. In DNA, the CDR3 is TGTGCCAGCAGTCAGACTAGCGGGAGGGCCCACGAGCAGTACGTC.

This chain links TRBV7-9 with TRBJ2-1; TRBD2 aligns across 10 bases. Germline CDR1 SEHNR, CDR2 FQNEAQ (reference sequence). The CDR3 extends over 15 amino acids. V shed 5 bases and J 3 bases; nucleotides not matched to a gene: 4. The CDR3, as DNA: TGTGCCAGCAGCCTCCAGCGGGAGGGCTACAATGAGCAGTTCTTC. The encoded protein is CASSLQREGYNEQFF.

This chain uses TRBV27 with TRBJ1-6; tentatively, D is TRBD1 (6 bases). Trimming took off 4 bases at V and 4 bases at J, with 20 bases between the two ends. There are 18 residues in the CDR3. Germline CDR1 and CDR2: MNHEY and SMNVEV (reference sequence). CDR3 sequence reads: CASSSKGGQEGYNSPLHF. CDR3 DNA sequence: TGTGCCAGCAGTTCAAAAGGGGGTCAGGAGGGTTATAATTCACCCCTCCACTTT.

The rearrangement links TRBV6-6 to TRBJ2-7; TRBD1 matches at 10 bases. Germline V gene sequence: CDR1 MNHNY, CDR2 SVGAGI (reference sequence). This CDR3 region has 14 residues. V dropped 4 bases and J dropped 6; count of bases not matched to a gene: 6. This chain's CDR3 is CASSSGRDRGEQYV. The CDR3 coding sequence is TGTGCCAGCAGTTCCGGCAGGGACAGGGGCGAGCAGTACGTC.

CDR3 residues: CASSERGGLGTGELFF. For the CDR3, the DNA is TGTGCCAGCAGTGAACGAGGGGGACTTGGCACCGGGGAGCTGTTTTTT. The rearrangement uses TRBV6-1 and TRBJ2-2; D assignment may be TRBD1 or TRBD2 (6 bases each). Trimming took 2 bases from V and 4 from J, leaving 14 bases between them. This CDR3 region has 16 residues. Germline-derived CDR1 and CDR2 are MNHNS and SASEGT.

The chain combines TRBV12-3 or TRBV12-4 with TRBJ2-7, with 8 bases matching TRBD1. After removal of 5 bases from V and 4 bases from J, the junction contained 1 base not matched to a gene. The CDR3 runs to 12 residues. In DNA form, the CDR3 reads TGTGCCAGCAGTCGACAGGGGTACGAGCAGTACGTC. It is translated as CASSRQGYEQYV.

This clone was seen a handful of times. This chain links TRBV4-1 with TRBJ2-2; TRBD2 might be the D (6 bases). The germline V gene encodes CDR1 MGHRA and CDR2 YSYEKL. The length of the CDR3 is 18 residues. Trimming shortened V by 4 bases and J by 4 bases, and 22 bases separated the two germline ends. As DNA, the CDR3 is TGCGCCAGCAGCCGGCGGGAACCGGGATCCGGTAGCACCGGGGAGCTGTTTTTT. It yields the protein CASSRREPGSGSTGELFF.

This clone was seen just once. In DNA form, the CDR3 reads TGTGCCAGCTCCCCCCGTGTTTTGGCTGAAGCTTTCTTT. Translating gives CASSPRVLAEAFF. The chain has TRBV18 and TRBJ1-1; unclear D gene. Deletions cut 6 bases from V and 6 bases from J, with 14 bases between. Germline V gene sequence: CDR1 KGHSH, CDR2 LQKENI. CDR3 length: 13 amino acids.

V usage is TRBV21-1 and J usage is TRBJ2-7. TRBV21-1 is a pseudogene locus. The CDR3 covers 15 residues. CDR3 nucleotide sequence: TGTGCCAGCAGCAAATCGAGTCTACAACCATACGAGCAGTACTTC. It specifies CASSKSSLQPYEQYF.